This is a list of T cell receptor beta chains from one sample in a study of T cells in Graves' hyperthyroidism and ophthalmopathy. Each CDR3 protein gets one entry after TCRdb re-called the multiplex PCR reads with MiXCR. The sample has around 190,000 distinct CDR3 sequences; less than 20% are singletons. Source material: blood. These receptors were taken from a woman aged 45-60 years with Graves' hyperthyroidism. Both conserved end residues are part of each CDR3. The D gene is left open where the match is weak. Where a row states a size, it is once, few, many or the class of an expanded clone; other rows omit it.

V gene: TRBV6-2/TRBV6-3
D gene: NA
J gene: TRBJ2-2
clone size: NA
CDR3 protein: CASSYSGAITGELFF
CDR3 DNA: TGTGCCAGCAGTTACTCGGGTGCAATAACCGGGGAGCTGTTTTTT

V gene: TRBV7-9
D gene: NA
J gene: TRBJ2-7
clone size: many
CDR3 protein: CASSITVTYEQYF
CDR3 DNA: TGTGCCAGCAGCATAACTGTGACCTACGAGCAGTACTTC

V gene: TRBV19
D gene: NA
J gene: TRBJ2-1
clone size: NA
CDR3 protein: CASSMGPNNEQFF
CDR3 DNA: TGTGCCAGTAGTATGGGACCTAACAATGAGCAGTTCTTC

V gene: TRBV11-2
D gene: NA
J gene: TRBJ2-1
clone size: few
CDR3 protein: CASSSPPGTKSYNEQFF
CDR3 DNA: TGTGCCAGCAGCTCCCCCCCCGGGACAAAGTCCTACAATGAGCAGTTCTTC

V gene: TRBV6-1
D gene: NA
J gene: TRBJ2-2
clone size: few
CDR3 protein: CASSQDIPNTGELFF
CDR3 DNA: TGTGCCAGCAGCCAGGACATCCCGAACACCGGGGAGCTGTTTTTT

V gene: TRBV5-1
D gene: NA
J gene: TRBJ1-1
clone size: NA
CDR3 protein: CASSFAGAGTEAFF
CDR3 DNA: TGCGCCAGCAGCTTTGCTGGGGCGGGGACTGAAGCTTTCTTT

V gene: TRBV12-3/TRBV12-4
D gene: NA
J gene: TRBJ1-2
clone size: many
CDR3 protein: CASSLGQGYYGYTF
CDR3 DNA: TGTGCCAGCAGTTTAGGCCAGGGGTACTATGGCTACACCTTC

V gene: TRBV6-5
D gene: NA
J gene: TRBJ2-4
clone size: NA
CDR3 protein: CASSYSPGDNIQYF
CDR3 DNA: TGTGCCAGCAGTTACTCTCCCGGGGACAACATTCAGTACTTC

V gene: TRBV6-6
D gene: NA
J gene: TRBJ2-2
clone size: many
CDR3 protein: CASSYLAGTGSTGELFF
CDR3 DNA: TGTGCCAGCAGTTACTTGGCCGGGACGGGAAGCACCGGGGAGCTGTTTTTT

V gene: TRBV5-1
D gene: TRBD2
J gene: TRBJ2-1
clone size: NA
CDR3 protein: CASRTSSGSSYNEQFF
CDR3 DNA: TGCGCCAGCAGGACGTCTAGCGGGAGCTCCTACAATGAGCAGTTCTTC

V gene: TRBV6-1
D gene: TRBD2
J gene: TRBJ2-1
clone size: NA
CDR3 protein: CASSEAPPGLGGYNEQFF
CDR3 DNA: TGTGCCAGCAGCGAGGCCCCCCCGGGACTAGGGGGCTACAATGAGCAGTTCTTC

V gene: TRBV30
D gene: TRBD2
J gene: TRBJ2-3
clone size: many
CDR3 protein: CAWRGLAGGVDTQYF
CDR3 DNA: TGTGCCTGGAGGGGACTAGCGGGAGGTGTAGATACGCAGTATTTT

V gene: TRBV19
D gene: TRBD1
J gene: TRBJ1-2
clone size: NA
CDR3 protein: CASTPDRAPNYGYTF
CDR3 DNA: TGTGCCAGTACACCTGACAGGGCACCTAACTATGGCTACACCTTC

V gene: TRBV20-1
D gene: NA
J gene: TRBJ2-5
clone size: many
CDR3 protein: CSADGSGQETQYF
CDR3 DNA: TGCAGTGCCGACGGGAGCGGGCAAGAGACCCAGTACTTC

V gene: TRBV5-1
D gene: NA
J gene: TRBJ2-3
clone size: many
CDR3 protein: CASSWGGAGNTDTQYF
CDR3 DNA: TGCGCCAGCAGCTGGGGCGGCGCGGGAAACACAGATACGCAGTATTTT

V gene: TRBV5-1
D gene: NA
J gene: TRBJ2-3
clone size: NA
CDR3 protein: CASSLEGMGTDTQYF
CDR3 DNA: TGCGCCAGCAGCTTGGAAGGGATGGGTACAGATACGCAGTATTTT

V gene: TRBV28
D gene: NA
J gene: TRBJ2-1
clone size: NA
CDR3 protein: CASSSAGTHYNEQFF
CDR3 DNA: TGTGCCAGCAGTTCCGCCGGGACACATTACAATGAGCAGTTCTTC